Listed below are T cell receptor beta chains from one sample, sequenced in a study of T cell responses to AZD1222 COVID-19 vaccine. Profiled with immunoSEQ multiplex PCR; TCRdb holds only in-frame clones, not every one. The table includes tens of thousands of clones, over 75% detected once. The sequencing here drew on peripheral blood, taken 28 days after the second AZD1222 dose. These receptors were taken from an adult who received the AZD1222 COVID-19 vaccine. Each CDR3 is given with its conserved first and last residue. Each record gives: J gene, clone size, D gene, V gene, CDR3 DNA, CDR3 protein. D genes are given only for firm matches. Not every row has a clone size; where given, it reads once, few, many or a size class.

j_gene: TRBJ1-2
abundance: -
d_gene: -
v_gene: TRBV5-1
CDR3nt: TGCGCCAGCAGCTTGGCACAGGGAAAGGATGGCTACACCTTC
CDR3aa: CASSLAQGKDGYTF

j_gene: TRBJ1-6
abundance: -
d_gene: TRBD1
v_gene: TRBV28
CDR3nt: TGTGCCAGCAGTTCCCAGGACAGGGGGCGTTCACCCCTCCACTTT
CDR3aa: CASSSQDRGRSPLHF

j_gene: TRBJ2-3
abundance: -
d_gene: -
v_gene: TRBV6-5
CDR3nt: TGTGCCAGCAGGGGTAGGGGCCGCTACACAGATACGCAGTATTTT
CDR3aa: CASRGRGRYTDTQYF

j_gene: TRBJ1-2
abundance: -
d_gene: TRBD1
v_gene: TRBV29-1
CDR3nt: TGCAGCGTTGCTGGGACAGAAGTAAGCTATGGCTACACCTTC
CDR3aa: CSVAGTEVSYGYTF

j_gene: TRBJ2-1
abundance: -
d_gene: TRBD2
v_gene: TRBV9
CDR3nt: TGTGCCAGCAGCGTAGCAAGCGGGGTCGGTGAGCAGTTCTTC
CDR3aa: CASSVASGVGEQFF

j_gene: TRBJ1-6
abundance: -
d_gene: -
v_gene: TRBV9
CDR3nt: TGTGCCAGCAGCGTGGGGATTCCGAATTCACCCCTCCACTTT
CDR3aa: CASSVGIPNSPLHF

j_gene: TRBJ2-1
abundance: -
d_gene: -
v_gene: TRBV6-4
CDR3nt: TGTGCCAGCAGTGACTCGAGTGAGAATGAGCAGTTCTTC
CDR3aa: CASSDSSENEQFF

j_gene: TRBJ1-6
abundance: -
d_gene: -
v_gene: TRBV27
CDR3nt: TGTGCCAGCAGTTTCGGGACATTGTATAATTCACCCCTCCACTTT
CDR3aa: CASSFGTLYNSPLHF

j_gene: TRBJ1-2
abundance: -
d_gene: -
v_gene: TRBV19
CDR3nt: TGTGCCAGTAGTATAAACTTTTCCTATGGCTACACCTTC
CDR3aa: CASSINFSYGYTF

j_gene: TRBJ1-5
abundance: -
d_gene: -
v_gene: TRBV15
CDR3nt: TGTGCCACCAGTCTATCGTTAGGGTTGAGACAGCCCCAGCATTTT
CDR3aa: CATSLSLGLRQPQHF

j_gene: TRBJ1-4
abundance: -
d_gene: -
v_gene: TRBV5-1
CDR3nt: TGCGCCAGCAGATACCTGGGAGGGGCGATTGAAAAACTGTTTTTT
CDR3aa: CASRYLGGAIEKLFF

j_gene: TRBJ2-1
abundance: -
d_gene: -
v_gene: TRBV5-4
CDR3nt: TGTGCCAGCAGCCCAGGGTACAATGAGCAGTTCTTC
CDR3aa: CASSPGYNEQFF

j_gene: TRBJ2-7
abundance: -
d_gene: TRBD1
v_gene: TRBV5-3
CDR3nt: TGTGCCAGAAGCGAACCGACAGGGACGCGAGAGCAGTACTTC
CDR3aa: CARSEPTGTREQYF

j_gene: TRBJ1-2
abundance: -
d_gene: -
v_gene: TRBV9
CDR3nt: TGTGCCAGCAGCGTTACGGGGATTTATGGCTACACCTTC
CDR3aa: CASSVTGIYGYTF

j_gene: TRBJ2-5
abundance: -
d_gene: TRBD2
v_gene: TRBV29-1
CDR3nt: TGCAGCGTTGTCAGACTAGCGGTCGCTGGGGAGACCCAGTACTTC
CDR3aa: CSVVRLAVAGETQYF

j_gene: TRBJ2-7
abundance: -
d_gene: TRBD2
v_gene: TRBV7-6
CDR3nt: TGTGCCAGCAGCTCCGGGACTACCACCTACGAGCAGTACTTC
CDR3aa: CASSSGTTTYEQYF

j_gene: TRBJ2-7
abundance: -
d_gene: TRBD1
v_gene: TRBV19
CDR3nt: TGTGCCACTAAAAGAGGGGGACAGGGGGCTTCTGAGCAGTACTTC
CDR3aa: CATKRGGQGASEQYF

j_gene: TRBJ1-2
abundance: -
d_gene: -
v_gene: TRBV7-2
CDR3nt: TGTGCCAGCAGCTTCTCGGGACAATCTTCGGCCTATGGCTACACCTTC
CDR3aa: CASSFSGQSSAYGYTF

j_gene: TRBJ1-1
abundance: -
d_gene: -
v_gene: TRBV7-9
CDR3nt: TGTGCCAGCAGCTTTGCGGGGGCAGGATACACTGAAGCTTTCTTT
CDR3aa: CASSFAGAGYTEAFF

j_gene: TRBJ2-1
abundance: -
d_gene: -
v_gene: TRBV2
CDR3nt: TGTGCCAGCAGTGACGGGGCGGGTGAGCAGTTCTTC
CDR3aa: CASSDGAGEQFF

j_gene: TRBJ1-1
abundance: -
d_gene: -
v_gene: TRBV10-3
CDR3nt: TGTGCCATCAGTGAGTTAAGATTCGAAGCTTTCTTT
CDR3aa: CAISELRFEAFF

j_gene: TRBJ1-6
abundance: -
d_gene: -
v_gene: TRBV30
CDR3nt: TGTGCCTGGAGTACCACCGCGATCTCCTATAATTCACCCCTCCACTTT
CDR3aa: CAWSTTAISYNSPLHF

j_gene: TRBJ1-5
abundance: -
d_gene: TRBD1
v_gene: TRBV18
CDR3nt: TGTGCCAGCTCACCGACAGGGGGCAATCAGCCCCAGCATTTT
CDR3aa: CASSPTGGNQPQHF

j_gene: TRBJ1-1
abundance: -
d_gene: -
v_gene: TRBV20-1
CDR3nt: TGCAGTGCTAGTCACGGGCGTACTGAAGCTTTCTTT
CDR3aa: CSASHGRTEAFF

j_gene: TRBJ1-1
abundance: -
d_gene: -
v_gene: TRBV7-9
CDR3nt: TGTGCCAGCAGCTTAGCGGCTGGAGGCTCTGAAGCTTTCTTT
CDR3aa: CASSLAAGGSEAFF

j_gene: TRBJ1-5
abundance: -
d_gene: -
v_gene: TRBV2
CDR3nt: TGTGCCAGCAGTGATTGGGGATATCAGCCCCAGCATTTT
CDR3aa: CASSDWGYQPQHF

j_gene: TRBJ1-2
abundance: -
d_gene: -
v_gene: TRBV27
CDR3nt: TGTGCCAGCAGTTTAACGAGGGTAGGCGATGGCTACACCTTC
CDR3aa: CASSLTRVGDGYTF

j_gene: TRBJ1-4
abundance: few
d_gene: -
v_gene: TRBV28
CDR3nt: TGTGCCAGCAGGTCCACACCAACTAATGAAAAACTGTTTTTT
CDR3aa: CASRSTPTNEKLFF